What follows are 22 T cell receptor beta chains derived from one specimen sequenced in a study of OX40 agonist ivuxolimab in advanced cancers. TCRdb's table, derived via immunoSEQ multiplex PCR, lists solely in-frame clones and lacks some. The table lists roughly 24,000 clones, around 85% of them singletons, with almost 35% in the top ten. The sample here was CD4+ or CD8+ T cells sorted from blood, taken in a trial of the OX40 agonist ivuxolimab. The source is an adult with an advanced solid tumor such as melanoma, head and neck, liver or kidney cancer.

This clone showed up just once. V usage is TRBV6-5 and J usage is TRBJ2-3; TRBD1 matches at 8 bases. This CDR3 is built from 13 residues. Germline lookup yields CDR1 MNHEY and CDR2 SVGAGI. J lost 6 bases, V lost 7 bases, and 6 bases had no gene match. CDR3 nucleotides: TGTGCCAGCACCCCCGGACAGGGCGATACGCAGTATTTT. This translates into CASTPGQGDTQYF.

The rearrangement links TRBV5-8 to TRBJ1-1, with D possibly matching TRBD1 (5 bases). Germline V CDR1 and CDR2: SGHTS, YDEGEE. V was shortened by 4 bases and J by 5 bases, with 15 bases between the two germline ends. CDR3 size: 14 residues. CDR3 in amino acids: CASSVRGLGTEAFF. CDR3 nucleotide sequence: TGTGCCAGCAGCGTAAGGGGCCTGGGGACTGAAGCTTTCTTT. Based on the CDR3 plus reference TRBV5-8 and TRBJ1-1, the full variable domain is EAGVTQSPTHLIKTRGQQATLRCSPISGHTSVYWYQQALGLGLQFLLWYDEGEERNRGNFPPRFSGRQFPNYSSELNVNALELEDSALYLCASSVRGLGTEAFFGQGTRLTVV.

The gene calls are TRBV10-3 and TRBJ2-5; TRBD2 agrees at 8 bases. The CDR3 loop spans 13 amino acids. The germline V gene has CDR1 ENHRY and CDR2 SYGVKD. Trimming removed 7 bases from V and 5 bases from J; junction bases left unmatched: 6. The chain's CDR3 is CAIKAGAEETQYF. The CDR3 coding sequence is TGTGCCATCAAAGCGGGGGCAGAGGAGACCCAGTACTTC.

The rearrangement joins TRBV27 to TRBJ2-1, with D perhaps TRBD1 (5 bases). Germline V gene sequence: CDR1 MNHEY, CDR2 SMNVEV (reference sequence). CDR3 length: 14 residues. Trimming removed 6 bases at V and 5 bases at J, with 14 bases between. DNA for the CDR3: TGTGCCAGCAGACTGGCTCCAGGGAACAATGAGCAGTTCTTC. As protein: CASRLAPGNNEQFF.

V gene TRBV4-1 combines with J gene TRBJ2-7, with a weak D call TRBD1 (5 bases). In germline, CDR1 is MGHRA, CDR2 YSYEKL. CDR3 length: 15 amino acids. V was shortened by 2 bases and J by 1 base, with 12 bases between the two germline ends. CDR3 loop: CASSQNIDSSYEQYF. CDR3 in DNA: TGCGCCAGCAGCCAAAACATTGACAGTTCCTACGAGCAGTACTTC.

The CDR3 reads CASSPLLAGEVYEQYF. Here the CDR3 DNA reads TGTGCCAGCAGCCCCCTCTTAGCGGGAGAGGTATACGAGCAGTACTTC. The chain couples TRBV28 to TRBJ2-7; 9 bases align to TRBD2. CDR1 and CDR2 from the germline V gene are MDHEN and SYDVKM. V was pared by 6 bases and J by 4 bases, with 13 bases of the junction left unmatched. The CDR3 totals 16 residues. The full variable domain, completed using reference TRBV28 and TRBJ2-7, is DVKVTQSSRYLVKRTGEKVFLECVQDMDHENMFWYRQDPGLGLRLIYFSYDVKMKEKGDIPEGYSVSREKKERFSLILESASTNQTSMYLCASSPLLAGEVYEQYFGPGTRLTVT.

This chain connects TRBV10-2 to TRBJ2-5; 11 bases map to TRBD2. The length of the CDR3 is 14 residues. Looked up from germline, CDR1 is WSHSY and CDR2 is SAAADI. The ends lost 7 bases at V and 0 bases at J; junction bases unmatched: 1. CDR3: CASKGLADQETQYF. CDR3 in DNA: TGCGCCAGCAAGGGACTAGCGGACCAAGAGACCCAGTACTTC.

The chain links TRBV7-8 to TRBJ2-7, with TRBD1 identical over 8 bases. The CDR3 sequence is 15 residues long. V trimming: 2 bases; J trimming: 5 bases; junction bases outside the gene matches: 8. The germline CDR1 and CDR2 sequences are SGHVS and FQNEAQ. The CDR3 loop is CASSLHGTGPNEQYF. CDR3 DNA sequence: TGTGCCAGCAGCTTACACGGGACAGGCCCCAACGAGCAGTACTTC.

The chain links TRBV28 to TRBJ2-1; TRBD2 might be the D (5 bases). From germline, CDR1 is MDHEN and CDR2 SYDVKM. There are 15 residues in the CDR3. The germline V and J ends were trimmed by 4 bases and 2 bases, with 12 bases remaining between them. Here the CDR3 reads CASSSVGLPYNEQFF. In nucleotides, the CDR3 is TGTGCCAGCAGTTCAGTCGGACTTCCCTACAATGAGCAGTTCTTC.

V gene TRBV6-1 combines with J gene TRBJ2-5; D not resolved. There are 14 residues in the CDR3. Germline V CDR1 and CDR2: MNHNS, SASEGT. V was cut by 1 base and J by 5 bases, with 11 bases left in between. The CDR3 DNA reads as TGTGCCAGCAGTGAAGATCCCAGTTGGGAGACCCAGTACTTC. Translating gives CASSEDPSWETQYF.

This chain joins TRBV19 and TRBJ2-2; 7 bases are shared with TRBD1. The CDR3 consists of 14 residues. The V gene's germline CDR1 is LNHDA and CDR2 SQIVND (reference sequence). The ends lost 9 bases at V and 1 base at J; junction bases unmatched: 5. The CDR3 sequence: CASSDRLNTGELFF. The CDR3 bases are TGTGCCAGCTCGGACAGGTTGAACACCGGGGAGCTGTTTTTT.

The rearrangement joins TRBV7-9 to TRBJ1-2; a possible D gene is TRBD1 (5 bases). CDR3 length: 14 amino acids. Germline V CDR1 and CDR2: SEHNR, FQNEAQ (reference sequence). V lost 5 bases and J lost 8, with 18 bases in between. The CDR3 loop is CASSPTHPGLGYTF. CDR3 DNA sequence: TGTGCCAGCAGCCCGACTCATCCAGGGTTAGGCTACACCTTC. The whole variable domain, remainder taken from reference TRBV7-9 and TRBJ1-2, is DTGVSQNPRHKITKRGQNVTFRCDPISEHNRLYWYRQTLGQGPEFLTYFQNEAQLEKSRLLSDRFSAERPKGSFSTLEIQRTEQGDSAMYLCASSPTHPGLGYTFGSGTRLTVV.

The J gene is TRBJ2-1, the V gene TRBV2, with D tentatively TRBD1 (5 bases). Between the trimmed V and J ends, which lost 5 bases and 12 bases, there was a span of 17 bases. Germline loops: CDR1 SNHLY, CDR2 FYNNEI. The CDR3 extends over 13 amino acids. CDR3 sequence reads: CASSPSGRGGQFF. CDR3 bases: TGTGCCAGCAGTCCCTCAGGGCGCGGTGGGCAGTTCTTC.

The sample holds one count of this clone. The chain links TRBV7-9 to TRBJ2-7; no clear D gene. This CDR3 comprises 14 residues. CDR1 and CDR2 from the germline V gene are SEHNR and FQNEAQ (reference sequence). V gave up 1 base and J gave up 6 bases, with 13 bases separating them. In nucleotides, the CDR3 is TGTGCCAGCAGCTTAGTTTCCCTTTGGGGCGAGCAGTACTTC. Residues: CASSLVSLWGEQYF.

V gene TRBV13 combines with J gene TRBJ2-5; D perhaps matches TRBD2 (6 bases). Germline V CDR1 and CDR2: PRHDT, FYEKMQ (reference sequence). The CDR3 totals 14 residues. Trimming left V 5 bases short and J 3 bases short, with 13 bases between. In DNA, the CDR3 is TGTGCCAGCAGCATCCGGGGGACCAAAGAGACCCAGTACTTC. The encoded protein is CASSIRGTKETQYF. Looking up the rest from reference TRBV13 and TRBJ2-5 gives the full variable domain: AAGVIQSPRHLIKEKRETATLKCYPIPRHDTVYWYQQGPGQDPQFLISFYEKMQSDKGSIPDRFSAQQFSDYHSELNMSSLELGDSALYFCASSIRGTKETQYFGPGTRLLVL.

V is TRBV7-3 and J is TRBJ2-1; D call uncertain. The V gene lost 0 bases and the J gene lost 3 bases, with 3 bases spanning the gap. Per germline, CDR1 SGHTA and CDR2 FQGTGA. The CDR3 runs 13 residues. CDR3 amino acids: CASSLTGYNEQFF. The CDR3 nucleotides are TGTGCCAGCAGCTTAACTGGCTACAATGAGCAGTTCTTC.

This chain joins TRBV11-2 and TRBJ2-7; D is perhaps TRBD2 (6 bases). The CDR3 is made up of 14 amino acids. Trimming shortened V by 3 bases and J by 4 bases, and 13 bases separated the two germline ends. Germline loops: CDR1 SGHAT, CDR2 FQNNGV. This chain's CDR3 is CASSLVAAIYEQYF. CDR3 bases: TGTGCCAGCAGCTTGGTAGCGGCTATTTACGAGCAGTACTTC.

The rearrangement uses TRBV7-9 and TRBJ2-1; TRBD1 matches at 7 bases. This CDR3 comprises 16 residues. V was pared by 5 bases and J by 7 bases, with 14 bases of the junction left unmatched. Germline CDR1 is SEHNR and CDR2 is FQNEAQ (reference sequence). The CDR3 region has the DNA TGTGCCAGCAGCCCCCTCCGACAGGGTGGGTGGAATGAGCAGTTCTTC. Translation: CASSPLRQGGWNEQFF.

This sequence joins TRBV2 and TRBJ2-7; maybe TRBD1 (5 bases). The CDR3 length is 14 residues. Germline loops: CDR1 SNHLY, CDR2 FYNNEI. V lost 4 bases and J 0 bases, leaving 10 bases between the germline ends. The DNA of the CDR3 is TGTGCCAGCAGTGGGATGACAGTCTCCTACGAGCAGTACTTC. This gives the protein CASSGMTVSYEQYF.

This clone has only one observation. The CDR3: CASSLASGATDTQYF. For the CDR3, the DNA is TGTGCCAGCAGTTTAGCTAGCGGGGCGACAGATACGCAGTATTTT. The V gene is TRBV27, the J gene TRBJ2-3, with 9 bases identical to TRBD2. The CDR3 extends over 15 amino acids. With V trimmed by 2 bases and J by 3 bases, 3 bases remained unmatched. Germline CDR1 MNHEY, CDR2 SMNVEV (reference sequence).

The rearrangement joins TRBV2 to TRBJ2-1; D gene unclear. V dropped 8 bases and J dropped 6 bases, with 5 bases sitting between them. The germline V gene encodes CDR1 SNHLY and CDR2 FYNNEI. CDR3 length equals 10 residues. The CDR3 region has the DNA TGTGCCAGCCTCGGCAATGAGCAGTTCTTC. It encodes CASLGNEQFF.

The chain links TRBV6-5 to TRBJ1-2; tentatively, D is TRBD1 (5 bases). Germline loops: CDR1 MNHEY, CDR2 SVGAGI. The length of the CDR3 is 15 residues. The ends were cut back, 4 bases at V and 3 bases at J, with 15 bases in the middle. The chain's CDR3 is CASSLGYGAHYGYTF. CDR3 nucleotide sequence: TGTGCCAGCAGTTTGGGTTATGGGGCCCACTATGGCTACACCTTC.